These 14 T cell receptor beta chains came from one sample sequenced in a study of blood T cell repertoires in COVID-19. Method: immunoSEQ multiplex PCR; TCRdb's copy keeps in-frame clones and lacks some. The table records about 480,000 clones, around nine tenths of them present only once. Sample: PBMCs or T cells enriched from blood (not recorded which). These receptor sequences come from a middle-aged woman who had recovered from COVID-19.

This clone was picked up a small number of times. This chain uses TRBV6-2 or TRBV6-3 with TRBJ2-3, with 14 bases matching TRBD2. The J segment lost 7 bases and the V segment lost 0 bases, leaving 12 bases of the junction unmatched. The CDR3 consists of 19 residues. Germline loops: CDR1 MNHEY, CDR2 SVGEGT. The CDR3 DNA follows: TGTGCCAGCAGTTACTCTTATCGAGGGACTAGCGGGAGCGGAAATACGCAGTATTTT. Residues: CASSYSYRGTSGSGNTQYF.

This rearrangement joins TRBV19 to TRBJ2-7, with 10 bases matching TRBD2. Trimming took 5 bases from V and 0 from J; bases not matched to a gene: 7. The CDR3 contains 16 residues. Germline V CDR1 and CDR2: LNHDA, SQIVND (reference sequence). The CDR3 reads CASSGTGLASSYEQYF. CDR3 coding DNA: TGTGCCAGTAGTGGTACGGGACTAGCGAGCTCCTACGAGCAGTACTTC. Full variable domain (missing parts from reference TRBV19 and TRBJ2-7): DGGITQSPKYLFRKEGQNVTLSCEQNLNHDAMYWYRQDPGQGLRLIYYSQIVNDFQKGDIAEGYSVSREKKESFPLTVTSAQKNPTAFYLCASSGTGLASSYEQYFGPGTRLTVT.

The CDR3 sequence: CASSQGAQGYEQYF. Here the CDR3 DNA reads TGCGCCAGCAGCCAGGGGGCACAGGGGTACGAGCAGTACTTC. V is TRBV4-3 and J is TRBJ2-7, with 7 bases lining up with TRBD1. Per the germline V gene, CDR1 is LGHNA and CDR2 is YSLEER. There are 14 residues in the CDR3. Trimming at V came to 3 bases and at J to 4 bases, leaving 6 bases not matched to a gene.

The gene calls are TRBV29-1 and TRBJ1-1; tentative D call: TRBD1 (5 bases). Per germline, CDR1 SQVTM and CDR2 ANQGSEA. The CDR3 extends over 12 amino acids. V was shortened by 8 bases and J by 5 bases, with 15 bases between the two germline ends. The CDR3 nucleotides are TGCAGCCCCAGGGAAGGGGAAACTGAAGCTTTCTTT. Encoded protein: CSPREGETEAFF. The full variable domain, its missing parts supplied by reference TRBV29-1 and TRBJ1-1, is SAVISQKPSRDICQRGTSLTIQCQVDSQVTMMFWYRQQPGQSLTLIATANQGSEATYESGFVIDKFPISRPNLTFSTLTVSNMSPEDSSIYLCSPREGETEAFFGQGTRLTVV.

V gene TRBV4-3 combines with J gene TRBJ2-5; D remains unclear. The germline CDR1 and CDR2 sequences are LGHNA and YSLEER. Trimming took off 0 bases at V and 7 bases at J, with 9 bases between the two ends. This CDR3 has 13 amino acids. The CDR3 coding sequence is TGCGCCAGCAGCCAAGAAGGCGGCACGACCCAGTACTTC. Encoded protein: CASSQEGGTTQYF.

The CDR3 DNA reads TGCAGCGTTGCAGGAATCAATCAGCCCCAGCATTTT. Translation gives CSVAGINQPQHF. The rearrangement joins TRBV29-1 to TRBJ1-5; no definite D call. V was clipped by 4 bases and J by 3 bases, with 7 bases between them. Looked up from germline, CDR1 is SQVTM and CDR2 is ANQGSEA. The CDR3 runs 12 residues.

The V call is TRBV25-1, the J call TRBJ2-7; D perhaps matches TRBD2 (5 bases). The germline V gene encodes CDR1 MGHDK and CDR2 SYGVNS. This CDR3 comprises 14 residues. The V end lost 3 bases, the J end lost 3 bases, and 12 bases lay between the germline ends. The CDR3 spells CASSEAGALYEQYF. The CDR3 nucleotides are TGTGCCAGCAGTGAGGCGGGTGCCCTCTACGAGCAGTACTTC.

This clone has a handful of counts. The genes are TRBV29-1 and TRBJ2-1; tentative D call: TRBD2 (6 bases). Germline V gene data show CDR1 as SQVTM and CDR2 as ANQGSEA. CDR3 length: 15 residues. The V gene lost 1 base and the J gene lost 0 bases, with 10 bases spanning the gap. The CDR3 loop reads CSVEGAGSSYNEQFF. Here the CDR3 DNA reads TGCAGCGTTGAAGGGGCGGGAAGCTCCTACAATGAGCAGTTCTTC.

This chain uses TRBV7-2 with TRBJ1-3, with TRBD1 identical over 7 bases. The length of the CDR3 is 16 residues. The V gene end was trimmed by 3 bases and the J gene end by 2 bases; junction bases not matched to a gene: 7. Germline V lookup: CDR1 SGHTA, CDR2 FQGNSA. This CDR3 reads CASSFDRERAGNTIYF. As DNA, the CDR3 is TGTGCCAGCAGCTTTGACAGGGAAAGAGCTGGAAACACCATATATTTT. The complete variable domain, with remaining parts taken from reference TRBV7-2 and TRBJ1-3, reads GAGVSQSPSNKVTEKGKDVELRCDPISGHTALYWYRQSLGQGLEFLIYFQGNSAPDKSGLPSDRFSAERTGGSVSTLTIQRTQQEDSAVYLCASSFDRERAGNTIYFGEGSWLTVV.

This clone was seen only once. This rearrangement joins TRBV6-5 to TRBJ1-1, with TRBD1 identical over 7 bases. This CDR3 spans 13 amino acids. V lost 4 bases, J lost 10 bases, and 9 bases stayed unmatched. Per the germline V gene, CDR1 is MNHEY and CDR2 is SVGAGI. Written as DNA, the CDR3 is TGTGCCAGCAGTTCGGACAGGAGGATCGGAGCTTTCTTT. This encodes CASSSDRRIGAFF.

This clone came up once. The chain is built from TRBV15 and TRBJ1-3, with 7 positions matching TRBD1. Losses at the gene ends were 0 bases for V and 0 bases for J; bases not matched to a gene: 8. The CDR3 length is 18 residues. Germline CDR1 reads LNHNV; CDR2 reads YYDKDF (reference sequence). The CDR3 loop reads CATSRDPGQVSSGNTIYF. DNA for the CDR3: TGTGCCACCAGCAGAGATCCCGGACAGGTTAGCTCTGGAAACACCATATATTTT.

V usage is TRBV6-5 and J usage is TRBJ1-1, with D tentatively TRBD1 (6 bases). Germline CDR1 MNHEY, CDR2 SVGAGI. Trimming took off 5 bases at V and 4 bases at J, with 14 bases between the two ends. The CDR3 runs 14 residues. The CDR3, as DNA: TGTGCCAGCAGTCCGACAGGCGATTTCACTGAAGCTTTCTTT. This codes for CASSPTGDFTEAFF.

The chain carries TRBV4-3 and TRBJ1-1; 7 bases are a match to TRBD1. Germline values: CDR1 LGHNA, CDR2 YSLEER. Germline trimming cut 4 bases from V and 0 bases from J; bases unmatched to any gene: 14. The CDR3 has 18 residues. The CDR3 is CASSLGGPGGLMNTEAFF. The CDR3 DNA follows: TGCGCCAGCAGCCTAGGGGGGCCAGGGGGTTTGATGAACACTGAAGCTTTCTTT.

The chain couples TRBV6-1 to TRBJ1-2, with a possible D match to TRBD1 (5 bases). The CDR3 totals 16 residues. Trimming removed 2 bases from V and 5 bases from J, with 18 bases in between. Germline lookup yields CDR1 MNHNS and CDR2 SASEGT. The chain's CDR3 is CASSESGLEGFYGYTF. The DNA of the CDR3 is TGTGCCAGCAGTGAATCGGGACTCGAAGGGTTTTATGGCTACACCTTC.